One and the same sample provided the 29 T cell receptor beta chains below, sequenced in a study of human versus mouse CDR3 diversity and MHC coevolution. Sequencing used immunoSEQ multiplex PCR; TCRdb keeps in-frame clones, though not all of them. The sample lists about 77,000 clones, approximately 90% occurring once. The sequencing sample was made of naive CD4+ T cells from blood. Stated subset: CD45RO-negative CD62L-positive naive CD4 T cells. These receptors were taken from a person between 30 and 69 years old in good health.

The chain uses TRBV28 and TRBJ1-1; 7 bases match TRBD1. Germline CDR1 MDHEN, CDR2 SYDVKM. The junction had 13 bases not matched to a gene; V was cut back by 5 bases and J by 7 bases. This CDR3 has 15 residues. CDR3 region: CASSAPGQGGGEAFF. CDR3 in DNA: TGTGCCAGCAGTGCCCCGGGGCAGGGGGGCGGTGAAGCTTTCTTT. Variable domain in full (rest from reference TRBV28 and TRBJ1-1): DVKVTQSSRYLVKRTGEKVFLECVQDMDHENMFWYRQDPGLGLRLIYFSYDVKMKEKGDIPEGYSVSREKKERFSLILESASTNQTSMYLCASSAPGQGGGEAFFGQGTRLTVV.

The rearrangement joins TRBV9 to TRBJ1-5; TRBD1 might be the D (6 bases). V was trimmed by 0 bases and J by 11 bases, leaving 12 bases between them. The length of the CDR3 is 13 residues. CDR1 and CDR2 from the germline V gene are SGDLS and YYNGEE. The DNA of the CDR3 is TGTGCCAGCAGCGTAGACCCGACAGGTACCCAGCATTTT. Encoded protein: CASSVDPTGTQHF.

The chain joins TRBV29-1 to TRBJ2-7; TRBD2 is a possible D gene (6 bases). This CDR3 is 13 amino acids long. From germline, CDR1 is SQVTM and CDR2 ANQGSEA. The germline V and J ends were trimmed by 4 bases and 0 bases, with 10 bases remaining between them. Written as DNA, the CDR3 is TGCAGCGTTGGGGGGGTCCACTCCTACGAGCAGTACTTC. Translation: CSVGGVHSYEQYF.

Notes on this clone: This CDR3 is also generated by other DNA sequences in the sample. The chain combines TRBV5-1 with TRBJ2-2, with 10 bases identical to TRBD2. The length of the CDR3 is 16 residues. V shed 1 base and J 11 bases; nucleotides not matched to a gene: 11. From germline, CDR1 is SGHRS and CDR2 YFSETQ. The CDR3 DNA follows: TGCGCCAGCAGCTTGCCTGCTAGCGGGGGTTTCGGAGAGCTGTTTTTT. Its protein is CASSLPASGGFGELFF.

V usage is TRBV7-9 and J usage is TRBJ2-1, with D unclear. The CDR3 has 16 residues. Trimming pared 5 bases from V and 5 bases from J, leaving 19 bases between. Germline CDR1 SEHNR, CDR2 FQNEAQ (reference sequence). The CDR3 is CASSPQRHTGDNEQFF. The DNA for the CDR3 is TGTGCCAGCAGCCCTCAACGCCACACCGGAGACAATGAGCAGTTCTTC.

This clone was observed a single time. In nucleotides, the CDR3 is TGTGCCAGCAAAACAGGGGGCGTTGGCTACACCTTC. It translates to CASKTGGVGYTF. This chain uses TRBV2 with TRBJ1-2, with TRBD1 matching 9 bases. Looked up from germline, CDR1 is SNHLY and CDR2 is FYNNEI. V trimming: 7 bases; J trimming: 7 bases; junction bases outside the gene matches: 4. This CDR3 spans 12 amino acids.

The chain has TRBV5-1 and TRBJ2-3, with D possibly matching TRBD2 (6 bases). Germline lookup yields CDR1 SGHRS and CDR2 YFSETQ. Trimming shortened V by 0 bases and J by 1 base, and 9 bases separated the two germline ends. This CDR3 has 15 residues. The CDR3 region is CASSLAPSGTDTQYF. The CDR3 bases are TGCGCCAGCAGCTTGGCTCCTAGCGGCACAGATACGCAGTATTTT.

The chain carries TRBV5-1 and TRBJ2-1; 8 bases fit TRBD2. Germline V gene sequence: CDR1 SGHRS, CDR2 YFSETQ. CDR3 length equals 13 residues. Trimming took 4 bases from V and 6 from J; bases not matched to a gene: 3. CDR3 sequence (DNA): TGCGCCAGCAGCCCCGGGACTAGCAATGAGCAGTTCTTC. This encodes CASSPGTSNEQFF.

The chain carries TRBV7-9 and TRBJ1-1, with TRBD1 as a possible D gene (5 bases). V was clipped by 3 bases and J by 1 base, with 9 bases between them. Germline assignment: CDR1 SEHNR and CDR2 FQNEAQ (reference sequence). This CDR3 is 14 amino acids long. CDR3 sequence reads: CASSLGLQNTEAFF. For the CDR3, the DNA is TGTGCCAGCAGCTTGGGGCTTCAGAACACTGAAGCTTTCTTT.

V usage is TRBV28 and J usage is TRBJ1-2, with 10 nucleotides matching TRBD1. This CDR3 is 13 amino acids long. The germline gives CDR1 MDHEN, CDR2 SYDVKM. Germline trimming cut 3 bases from V and 8 bases from J; bases unmatched to any gene: 3. CDR3: CASSLGTGVGYTF. For the CDR3, the DNA is TGTGCCAGCAGTTTGGGGACAGGGGTCGGCTACACCTTC.

This chain links TRBV6-1 with TRBJ2-3; 9 bases are shared with TRBD2. Germline trimming cut 9 bases from V and 6 bases from J; bases unmatched to any gene: 13. The germline V gene encodes CDR1 MNHNS and CDR2 SASEGT. The CDR3 is 15 residues long. CDR3 amino acids: CASRRAGGTSDTQYF. The CDR3 DNA sequence: TGTGCCAGTAGAAGAGCGGGGGGCACGTCGGATACGCAGTATTTT.

The rearrangement joins TRBV30 to TRBJ2-1; 13 nucleotides match TRBD2. The J segment lost 8 bases and the V segment lost 4 bases, leaving 11 bases of the junction unmatched. This CDR3 has 16 residues. In germline, CDR1 is GTSNPN, CDR2 SVGIG (reference sequence). CDR3 DNA sequence: TGTGCCTGGACCTTACCGGGACTAGCGGGATATCATGAGCAGTTCTTC. Translation: CAWTLPGLAGYHEQFF.

V is TRBV5-6 and J is TRBJ2-4; a possible D gene is TRBD2 (5 bases). V was trimmed by 2 bases and J by 5 bases, leaving 14 bases between them. The CDR3 has 15 amino acids. CDR1 and CDR2 (germline): SGHDT, YYEEEE. CDR3 region: CASSFRGTAQNIQYF. The CDR3 DNA is TGTGCCAGCAGCTTTCGGGGTACGGCCCAAAACATTCAGTACTTC.

The chain uses TRBV6-5 and TRBJ1-5; weak D call: TRBD1 (5 bases). CDR3 size: 13 residues. The ends were cut back, 5 bases at V and 6 bases at J, with 11 bases in the middle. Germline V gives CDR1 MNHEY, CDR2 SVGAGI. CDR3 residues: CASSVRGSQPQHF. CDR3 bases: TGTGCCAGCAGTGTTAGGGGTAGTCAGCCCCAGCATTTT.

The chain recombines TRBV5-1 with TRBJ2-5; 8 nucleotides agree with TRBD1. CDR1 is SGHRS, CDR2 YFSETQ, per germline. This CDR3 region has 15 residues. V lost 6 bases to trimming and J lost 11 bases; unmatched junction nucleotides: 18. The CDR3 nucleotides are TGCGCCAGCAACTTAGTAGGACAGGGAGTTGGGGAGCAGTACTTC. Its protein is CASNLVGQGVGEQYF.

The chain uses TRBV19 and TRBJ1-6, with TRBD1 matching over 9 bases. This CDR3 region has 17 residues. CDR1 and CDR2 from the germline V gene are LNHDA and SQIVND (reference sequence). V lost 6 bases and J lost 6; bases outside the gene matches: 12. The CDR3 coding sequence is TGTGCCAGTAGGACCAGCGGGACAGGGTTTAGTAATTCACCCCTCCACTTT. It yields the protein CASRTSGTGFSNSPLHF.

The J gene is TRBJ2-5, the V gene TRBV10-3; 7 bases are shared with TRBD2. CDR1 and CDR2 (germline): ENHRY, SYGVKD. V was pared by 6 bases and J by 5 bases, with 9 bases of the junction left unmatched. This CDR3 is built from 14 residues. The CDR3 region is CAIRPSGNEETQYF. For the CDR3, the DNA is TGTGCCATCAGACCGAGCGGGAATGAGGAGACCCAGTACTTC.

The CDR3 loop reads CASSQAGGDNQPQHF. The CDR3 DNA reads as TGTGCCAGCAGCCAGGCCGGGGGGGACAATCAGCCCCAGCATTTT. The gene calls are TRBV4-2 and TRBJ1-5; a weak D match, TRBD1 (5 bases). Trimming removed 3 bases from V and 3 bases from J, with 12 bases in between. This CDR3 is 15 amino acids long. The germline CDR1 and CDR2 sequences are LGHNA and YNFKEQ.

The gene calls are TRBV18 and TRBJ2-2, with a possible D match to TRBD2 (6 bases). V was pared by 6 bases and J by 2 bases, with 13 bases between. Germline V gene lookup returns CDR1 KGHSH and CDR2 LQKENI. The CDR3 is made up of 15 amino acids. CDR3 DNA sequence: TGTGCCAGCTCCCGAGGAGGGGTAAACACCGGGGAGCTGTTTTTT. This sequence encodes CASSRGGVNTGELFF.

CDR3 sequence reads: CASSLRNEQFF. The CDR3, as DNA: TGTGCCAGCAGCTTGCGTAATGAGCAGTTCTTC. This chain joins TRBV7-6 and TRBJ2-1; unclear D gene. The CDR3 consists of 11 residues. Germline CDR1 is SGHVS and CDR2 is FNYEAQ. V lost 3 bases, J lost 7 bases, and 4 bases lay in between.

The chain links TRBV30 to TRBJ2-7, with 8 bases identical to TRBD1. Trimming took 2 bases from V and 3 from J; bases not matched to a gene: 6. This CDR3 is built from 14 residues. The germline V gene encodes CDR1 GTSNPN and CDR2 SVGIG (reference sequence). In nucleotides, the CDR3 is TGTGCCTGGAGTCGCGGACAGGGCTTCTACGAGCAGTACTTC. This encodes CAWSRGQGFYEQYF. The full variable domain, rest sourced from reference TRBV30 and TRBJ2-7, is SQTIHQWPATLVQPVGSPLSLECTVEGTSNPNLYWYRQAAGRGLQLLFYSVGIGQISSEVPQNLSASRPQDRQFILSSKKLLLSDSGFYLCAWSRGQGFYEQYFGPGTRLTVT.

The chain couples TRBV18 to TRBJ2-5; TRBD1 matches 9 bases. J gave up 2 bases and V 3 bases, and 13 bases lay outside the gene matches. This CDR3 spans 18 amino acids. Germline-derived CDR1 and CDR2 are KGHSH and LQKENI. The CDR3 loop is CASSPALGQGIGQETQYF. CDR3 DNA: TGTGCCAGCTCACCGGCATTGGGACAGGGAATAGGTCAAGAGACCCAGTACTTC.

V is TRBV6-4 and J is TRBJ2-7; the D gene is possibly TRBD1 (5 bases). From germline, CDR1 is MRHNA and CDR2 SNTAGT. V gave up 6 bases and J gave up 6 bases, with 18 bases separating them. The CDR3 totals 14 residues. DNA of the CDR3: TGTGCCAGCAGCCAGACAGATACCTCCACCGAGCAGTACTTC. Its protein is CASSQTDTSTEQYF.

The chain carries TRBV4-1 and TRBJ2-2; TRBD2 matches 7 bases. CDR3 length: 15 residues. V shed 6 bases, J shed 0 bases, and the junction held 4 bases outside the gene matches. Looked up from germline, CDR1 is MGHRA and CDR2 is YSYEKL. The CDR3 DNA reads as TGCGCCAGCAGGCTAGCGGAGACGAACACCGGGGAGCTGTTTTTT. Its translation is CASRLAETNTGELFF.

The rearrangement links TRBV30 to TRBJ1-5, with TRBD1 identical over 9 bases. The CDR3 runs 19 residues. CDR1 is GTSNPN, CDR2 SVGIG, per germline (reference sequence). V shed 2 bases, J shed 2 bases, and the junction held 16 bases outside the gene matches. Here the CDR3 reads CAWSTYSGGTGWGNQPQHF. The CDR3 region has the DNA TGTGCCTGGAGTACATACTCCGGGGGGACAGGGTGGGGCAATCAGCCCCAGCATTTT.

The V gene is TRBV30, the J gene TRBJ1-4; D unclear. The V end was cut by 1 base, the J end by 8 bases, with 11 bases between. Germline V gene sequence: CDR1 GTSNPN, CDR2 SVGIG (reference sequence). The CDR3 contains 13 residues. Written as DNA, the CDR3 is TGTGCCTGGAGTGCGGGGTTTCGAGAAAAACTGTTTTTT. This codes for CAWSAGFREKLFF.

In its sample, this clone was seen once. The CDR3 DNA sequence: TGTGCCAGCAGACGACTAGCGGGAGTAAGGGAAGAGACCCAGTACTTC. It yields the protein CASRRLAGVREETQYF. The chain has TRBV27 and TRBJ2-5; 12 bases match TRBD2. Trimming cost V 6 bases and J 3 bases; bases outside gene matches: 8. Germline loops: CDR1 MNHEY, CDR2 SMNVEV (reference sequence). The CDR3 length is 16 residues.

The chain couples TRBV7-2 to TRBJ2-3; 8 positions match TRBD2. The CDR3 runs 16 residues. CDR1 and CDR2 (germline): SGHTA, FQGNSA. V was clipped by 5 bases and J by 7 bases; unmatched bases: 14. The CDR3 nucleotides read TGTGCCAGCAGCCTTATGCTACTAGCGGATACGCATACGCAGTATTTT. As protein: CASSLMLLADTHTQYF.

V usage is TRBV10-2 and J usage is TRBJ2-1, with 8 bases fitting TRBD2. Germline CDR1 and CDR2: WSHSY and SAAADI. The CDR3 loop spans 15 amino acids. V shed 3 bases, J shed 9 bases, and the junction held 10 bases outside the gene matches. The CDR3, as DNA: TGCGCCAGCAGTGAAGCGGGAGCCCCAAGGAGTGAGCAGTTCTTC. Translated: CASSEAGAPRSEQFF.